The 10 T cell receptor beta chains reported below all come from one sample, sequenced in a study of cytotoxic CD8 clonotypes in ibrutinib-treated CLL. TCRdb's copy holds only in-frame clones and misses some; the assay was immunoSEQ multiplex PCR. The repertoire includes some 200,000 clones, approximately 75% of them detected once, and roughly 11% sits in the top ten. Sequenced material: PBMCs, taken after 12 months of ibrutinib treatment. The receptor set was obtained from a human donor with chronic lymphocytic leukemia.

The rearrangement joins TRBV6-6 to TRBJ2-5; D is possibly TRBD2 (5 bases). The length of the CDR3 is 14 residues. From germline, CDR1 is MNHNY and CDR2 SVGAGI (reference sequence). V lost 2 bases to trimming and J lost 2 bases, with 9 bases between them. CDR3 in amino acids: CASSYRGYQETQYF. The CDR3 nucleotides are TGTGCCAGCAGTTACCGGGGATATCAAGAGACCCAGTACTTC.

Concerning this clone: In the same sample, other DNA sequences code for this CDR3. The gene calls are TRBV6-1 and TRBJ1-5, with D maybe TRBD1 (6 bases). CDR1 MNHNS and CDR2 SASEGT come from the germline V gene. Deletions cut 3 bases from V and 7 bases from J, with 10 bases between. This CDR3 has 13 residues. CDR3 bases: TGTGCCAGCAGTGAGTTACAGGGCCAGCCCCAGCATTTT. This translates into CASSELQGQPQHF.

The chain recombines TRBV5-1 with TRBJ2-5, with 7 bases identical to TRBD1. The J call is in doubt because the DNA end fits TRBJ2-7 better. This CDR3 has 16 amino acids. Germline lookup yields CDR1 SGHRS and CDR2 YFSETQ. The CDR3, as DNA: TGCGCCAGCAGCGGAAATCCGGGACAGTGGACCTACGAGCAGTACTTC. It translates to CASSGNPGQWTYEQYF.

The V gene is TRBV4-1, the J gene TRBJ2-1; D may be TRBD2 (6 bases). This CDR3 has 15 residues. V was shortened by 4 bases and J by 2 bases, with 12 bases between the two germline ends. In germline, CDR1 is MGHRA, CDR2 YSYEKL. This CDR3 reads CASSPGRGTYNEQFF. The CDR3 coding sequence is TGCGCCAGCAGCCCGGGACGGGGGACCTACAATGAGCAGTTCTTC.

The V call is TRBV5-1, the J call TRBJ1-3; TRBD1 aligns across 11 bases. The germline gives CDR1 SGHRS, CDR2 YFSETQ. With 3 bases clipped from V and 3 bases from J, the junction kept 2 bases outside the gene matches. This CDR3 is 15 amino acids long. The CDR3 region is CASSWTGGDGNTIYF. The CDR3 region has the DNA TGCGCCAGCAGCTGGACAGGGGGCGATGGAAACACCATATATTTT.

The CDR3, as DNA: TGTGCCAGCAGCTTCTTTGGGGAAAACATTCAGTACTTC. Translation gives CASSFFGENIQYF. V and J are TRBV11-2 and TRBJ2-4; D is unclear. V lost 3 bases to trimming and J lost 5 bases, with 8 bases between them. The CDR3 spans 13 residues. The germline CDR1 and CDR2 sequences are SGHAT and FQNNGV.

V and J are TRBV6-5 and TRBJ1-1; D is possibly TRBD1 (5 bases). This CDR3 is built from 15 residues. Germline CDR1 is MNHEY and CDR2 is SVGAGI. V was trimmed by 1 base and J by 1 base, leaving 10 bases between them. The CDR3 DNA sequence: TGTGCCAGCAGTTACTTCGGGAGGGGGAACACTGAAGCTTTCTTT. This gives the protein CASSYFGRGNTEAFF.

V usage is TRBV2 and J usage is TRBJ2-1, with D tentatively TRBD1 or TRBD2 (5 bases each). Trimming took 7 bases from V and 5 from J, leaving 15 bases between them. Germline V lookup: CDR1 SNHLY, CDR2 FYNNEI. The CDR3 sequence is 14 residues long. Here the CDR3 DNA reads TGTGCCAGCACAGGACGGGGCTATGACAATGAGCAGTTCTTC. This translates into CASTGRGYDNEQFF.

The rearrangement joins TRBV5-1 to TRBJ1-2; D is unclear. V lost 0 bases, J lost 7 bases, and 16 bases lay in between. The CDR3 has 15 amino acids. Per germline, CDR1 SGHRS and CDR2 YFSETQ. The CDR3, as DNA: TGCGCCAGCAGCTTGGATGGGATTTCCCCCTCTGGCTACACCTTC. It specifies CASSLDGISPSGYTF.

The chain couples TRBV19 to TRBJ1-2; the D gene is possibly TRBD1 (6 bases). The V end was cut by 1 base, the J end by 5 bases, with 20 bases between. The CDR3 has 17 residues. Germline V CDR1 and CDR2: LNHDA, SQIVND (reference sequence). CDR3 coding DNA: TGTGCCAGTAGTATAGCTGGCAGGGGCGTAGGATCGTATGGCTACACCTTC. Translated: CASSIAGRGVGSYGYTF.